The 28 T cell receptor beta chains below were found in one sample sequenced in a study of blood T cell repertoires in COVID-19. The repertoire was sequenced with immunoSEQ multiplex PCR; TCRdb's copy has only in-frame clones and lacks some. The data show 350,000 to 450,000 clones, with roughly 86% seen just once and about 2.3% held by the top ten. The source material was peripheral blood. These receptors were collected from a woman in her fifties or sixties with COVID-19, enrolled during active disease.

There are a few counts of this clone. V usage is TRBV3-1 (or the pseudogene TRBV3-2) and J usage is TRBJ1-1, with D possibly TRBD1 on 6 matching bases. The CDR3 sequence is 14 residues long. Germline CDR1 and CDR2: LGHDT and YNNKEL (reference sequence). Trimming removed 4 bases at V and 3 bases at J, with 12 bases between. In DNA, the CDR3 is TGTGCCAGCAGCCCCAGGGGCTGGGACACTGAAGCTTTCTTT. Its protein is CASSPRGWDTEAFF.

The genes are TRBV7-5 and TRBJ2-1; TRBD2, the table's D call, lacks a check against the DNA. TRBV7-5 is a known pseudogene. The CDR3 loop spans 13 amino acids. The CDR3 nucleotides are TGTGTCAGAAGCCTTCTTGGACTAGCGAAGCAGTTCTTC. It is translated as CVRSLLGLAKQFF.

The gene calls are TRBV7-9 and TRBJ1-4, with 9 bases matching TRBD1. Trimming at V came to 4 bases and at J to 8 bases, leaving 5 bases not matched to a gene. Per the germline V gene, CDR1 is SEHNR and CDR2 is FQNEAQ (reference sequence). CDR3 length: 14 amino acids. The DNA for the CDR3 is TGTGCCAGCAGCTCGGACAGGGGAGGGGAAAAACTGTTTTTT. This sequence encodes CASSSDRGGEKLFF. Full variable domain (remainder filled in from reference TRBV7-9 and TRBJ1-4): DTGVSQNPRHKITKRGQNVTFRCDPISEHNRLYWYRQTLGQGPEFLTYFQNEAQLEKSRLLSDRFSAERPKGSFSTLEIQRTEQGDSAMYLCASSSDRGGEKLFFGSGTQLSVL.

The V gene is TRBV7-3, the J gene TRBJ2-5; 9 bases fit TRBD1. The V segment lost 3 bases and the J segment 5 bases; nucleotides outside the gene matches: 4. This CDR3 has 14 residues. CDR1 is SGHTA and CDR2 is FQGTGA in the germline V gene. CDR3 DNA sequence: TGTGCCAGCAGCTTGGGGACAGGGATGGAGACCCAGTACTTC. Its protein product is CASSLGTGMETQYF.

This clone appeared a single time. The rearrangement uses TRBV5-7 and TRBJ1-2; D might be TRBD1 (6 bases). TRBV5-7 is placed among ORFs of uncertain function. Deletions cut 1 base from V and 8 bases from J, with 15 bases between. The CDR3 extends over 14 amino acids. CDR3 DNA: TGTGCCAGCAGCTTGACAGGGCCCTCGGAAGGCTACACCTTC. Its translation is CASSLTGPSEGYTF.

The J gene is TRBJ2-1, the V gene TRBV27; 7 bases agree with TRBD2. The germline CDR1 and CDR2 sequences are MNHEY and SMNVEV (reference sequence). This CDR3 is built from 16 residues. J lost 0 bases, V lost 2 bases, and 4 bases had no gene match. The DNA for the CDR3 is TGTGCCAGCAGTTTACGGACTAGGAGCTCCTACAATGAGCAGTTCTTC. Its translation is CASSLRTRSSYNEQFF.

The chain combines TRBV5-1 with TRBJ1-6, with 9 bases aligning to TRBD1. The CDR3 runs to 16 residues. CDR1 and CDR2 (germline): SGHRS, YFSETQ. With V trimmed by 2 bases and J by 7 bases, 7 bases remained unmatched. The CDR3: CASSLQGALGNSPLHF. CDR3 nucleotide sequence: TGCGCCAGCAGCTTACAGGGGGCATTGGGGAATTCACCCCTCCACTTT.

The chain joins TRBV7-2 to TRBJ2-7, with D possibly TRBD1 on 6 matching bases. V was trimmed by 0 bases and J by 3 bases, leaving 12 bases between them. The length of the CDR3 is 15 residues. Germline V gives CDR1 SGHTA, CDR2 FQGNSA. The CDR3 nucleotides are TGTGCCAGCAGCTTAGCGGATAACAGGGTCTACGAGCAGTACTTC. Translated, it gives CASSLADNRVYEQYF.

The chain combines TRBV19 with TRBJ2-5; 10 bases are a match to TRBD1. V lost 8 bases, J lost 7 bases, and 7 bases stayed unmatched. The CDR3 runs to 13 residues. Germline CDR1 is LNHDA and CDR2 is SQIVND (reference sequence). The CDR3 loop is CASADRGQGTQYF. For the CDR3, the DNA is TGTGCCAGTGCTGACAGGGGGCAGGGGACCCAGTACTTC.

This chain links TRBV9 with TRBJ2-2; weak D call: TRBD1 (6 bases). CDR1 is SGDLS, CDR2 YYNGEE, per germline. V shed 5 bases and J shed 3 bases, with 20 bases lying between them. This CDR3 has 17 residues. CDR3 loop: CASSEVAMGAHTGELFF. CDR3 in DNA: TGTGCCAGCAGTGAAGTAGCAATGGGGGCCCACACCGGGGAGCTGTTTTTT.

This clone has a single count. The V gene is TRBV19, the J gene TRBJ1-4, with D perhaps matching TRBD1 (6 bases). Germline V gives CDR1 LNHDA, CDR2 SQIVND (reference sequence). V was shortened by 10 bases and J by 4 bases, with 19 bases between the two germline ends. The CDR3 is 15 amino acids. The CDR3 nucleotides read TGTGCCACTAAAACCGACAGGAACCTTAATGAAAAACTGTTTTTT. Amino acids: CATKTDRNLNEKLFF.

V is TRBV3-1 (or the pseudogene TRBV3-2) and J is TRBJ2-1; a possible D gene is TRBD2 (5 bases). The V end was cut by 2 bases, the J end by 16 bases, with 18 bases between. CDR1 and CDR2 (germline): LGHDT, YNNKEL (reference sequence). The CDR3 has 13 residues. The CDR3 DNA is TGTGCCAGCAGCCAAAGGGAGAGGGCTATGGAATTCTTC. Protein product: CASSQRERAMEFF.

This chain connects TRBV27 to TRBJ2-3; D is perhaps TRBD1 (6 bases). The germline V gene encodes CDR1 MNHEY and CDR2 SMNVEV (reference sequence). V was clipped by 3 bases and J by 0 bases, with 19 bases between them. The CDR3 length is 18 residues. The CDR3 sequence is CASSLETGGRGSTDTQYF. The CDR3 DNA reads as TGTGCCAGCAGTTTGGAGACAGGTGGTAGAGGTAGCACAGATACGCAGTATTTT.

A single count supports this clone. The chain has TRBV3-1 (or the pseudogene TRBV3-2) and TRBJ2-7; D not certain. The CDR3 is made up of 13 amino acids. Germline values: CDR1 LGHDT, CDR2 YNNKEL (reference sequence). Between the trimmed V and J ends, which lost 1 base and 6 bases, there was a span of 10 bases. The CDR3 region has the DNA TGTGCCAGCAGCCAAGCCTCCCCGGGCGAGCAGTACTTC. Protein sequence: CASSQASPGEQYF.

The chain joins TRBV19 to TRBJ1-2; possibly TRBD1 for D (5 bases). This CDR3 is 13 amino acids long. Between the trimmed V and J ends, which lost 8 bases and 3 bases, there was a span of 13 bases. Germline CDR1 LNHDA, CDR2 SQIVND (reference sequence). The CDR3 spells CASPLGQHYGYTF. The CDR3 DNA sequence: TGTGCCAGTCCCTTGGGGCAGCACTATGGCTACACCTTC.

The chain couples TRBV18 to TRBJ2-1, with 12 bases matching TRBD2. Germline CDR1 is KGHSH and CDR2 is LQKENI. The junction had 5 bases not matched to a gene; V was cut back by 5 bases and J by 3 bases. The CDR3 runs 16 residues. The CDR3 coding sequence is TGTGCCAGCTCATCCCGACTAGCGGGGGACTACAATGAGCAGTTCTTC. Translating it yields CASSSRLAGDYNEQFF. The full variable domain, its missing parts supplied by reference TRBV18 and TRBJ2-1, is NAGVMQNPRHLVRRRGQEARLRCSPMKGHSHVYWYRQLPEEGLKFMVYLQKENIIDESGMPKERFSAEFPKEGPSILRIQQVVRGDSAAYFCASSSRLAGDYNEQFFGPGTRLTVL.

This chain links TRBV5-5 with TRBJ1-2, with D possibly TRBD1 on 6 matching bases. V was cut by 1 base and J by 0 bases, with 16 bases left in between. CDR3 length: 17 residues. Germline V gene sequence: CDR1 SGHKS, CDR2 YYEKEE (reference sequence). CDR3: CASSLSTGHSTNYGYTF. For the CDR3, the DNA is TGTGCCAGCAGCTTGAGTACGGGACACTCAACTAACTATGGCTACACCTTC.

The chain employs TRBV20-1 and TRBJ2-1, with TRBD1 matching over 8 bases. The J segment lost 7 bases and the V segment lost 6 bases, leaving 2 bases of the junction unmatched. Germline V gene data show CDR1 as DFQATT and CDR2 as SNEGSKA (reference sequence). The CDR3 is 11 residues long. Here the CDR3 DNA reads TGCAGTGCAGGGGACAGGAATGAGCAGTTCTTC. Translated: CSAGDRNEQFF.

The chain uses TRBV5-4 and TRBJ2-1, with D possibly being TRBD1 (7 bases). The ends were cut back, 0 bases at V and 0 bases at J, with 10 bases in the middle. CDR3 length: 16 residues. CDR1 and CDR2 (germline): SGHNT, YYREEE (reference sequence). Here the CDR3 reads CASSLAGGRSYNEQFF. The CDR3 nucleotides are TGTGCCAGCAGCTTGGCAGGGGGGCGCTCCTACAATGAGCAGTTCTTC.

Concerning this clone itself: At one of its ends the junction is not consistent with the germline gene, which may arise from a read error. The chain is built from TRBV7-7 and TRBJ2-3, with no clear D. CDR3 length: 16 amino acids. In germline, CDR1 is SSHAT, CDR2 FNYEAQ (reference sequence). The CDR3 coding sequence is TGTGCTAGCAGCTTAGCCCCTTACCCTAACACAGATACGCAGTATTTT. It translates to CASSLAPYPNTDTQYF.

This chain joins TRBV3-1 (or the pseudogene TRBV3-2) and TRBJ1-4, with 7 bases matching TRBD1. Unmatched junction bases numbered 14, after V lost 5 bases and J lost 8 bases. Germline CDR1 LGHDT, CDR2 YNNKEL (reference sequence). This CDR3 is 16 amino acids long. CDR3 coding DNA: TGTGCCAGCAGCAAAGGAGACAGGGTAAACGGCGAAAAACTGTTTTTT. Its translation is CASSKGDRVNGEKLFF.

The chain has TRBV7-2 and TRBJ2-1; 12 bases agree with TRBD2. With 0 bases clipped from V and 2 bases from J, the junction kept 5 bases outside the gene matches. Germline V gene data show CDR1 as SGHTA and CDR2 as FQGNSA. The CDR3 covers 18 residues. The CDR3 DNA reads TGTGCCAGCAGCTTAGCGGCTAGCGGGGGGGCCGCCTACAATGAGCAGTTCTTC. Its translation: CASSLAASGGAAYNEQFF.

The gene calls are TRBV5-1 and TRBJ1-1; no definite D call. The CDR3 covers 16 residues. From germline, CDR1 is SGHRS and CDR2 YFSETQ. V was trimmed by 4 bases and J by 3 bases, leaving 19 bases between them. This CDR3 is CASSKLVSFRDTEAFF. CDR3 DNA: TGCGCCAGCAGCAAACTTGTTTCCTTCCGGGACACTGAAGCTTTCTTT.

The rearrangement links TRBV7-6 to TRBJ1-5; TRBD1 matches 8 bases. The V gene's germline CDR1 is SGHVS and CDR2 FNYEAQ. This CDR3 is built from 15 residues. The trim removed 3 bases at V and 3 bases at J, leaving 4 bases unmatched. This CDR3 is CASSLSTGVNQPQHF. The DNA of the CDR3 is TGTGCCAGCAGCTTGTCGACAGGGGTCAATCAGCCCCAGCATTTT.

The chain carries TRBV11-2 and TRBJ1-6; no clear D gene. V gave up 5 bases and J gave up 7 bases, with 18 bases separating them. The CDR3 spans 16 residues. The germline CDR1 and CDR2 sequences are SGHAT and FQNNGV. CDR3 nucleotides: TGTGCCAGCAGCCTACAAAGGAGTGCGCGAAATTCACCCCTCCACTTT. Its translation is CASSLQRSARNSPLHF.

This chain connects TRBV7-8 to TRBJ2-1; the match to TRBD2 covers 7 bases. There are 15 residues in the CDR3. The V and J ends lost 5 bases and 0 bases, in that order; junction bases with no gene match: 4. Germline V gives CDR1 SGHVS, CDR2 FQNEAQ. The CDR3 is CASSRGGSSYNEQFF. CDR3 sequence (DNA): TGTGCCAGCAGCCGGGGCGGGAGCTCCTACAATGAGCAGTTCTTC.

V gene TRBV25-1 combines with J gene TRBJ2-7; 7 nucleotides line up with TRBD2. Per the germline V gene, CDR1 is MGHDK and CDR2 is SYGVNS. This CDR3 is 13 amino acids long. The ends lost 8 bases at V and 2 bases at J; junction bases unmatched: 6. The CDR3 region is CASRGGGAYEQYF. The CDR3 DNA sequence: TGTGCCAGCCGAGGTGGGGGGGCCTACGAGCAGTACTTC.

The chain employs TRBV7-2 and TRBJ2-1; possibly TRBD2 for D (5 bases). CDR1 is SGHTA, CDR2 FQGNSA, per germline. Trimming took 8 bases from V and 0 from J, leaving 11 bases between them. The CDR3 consists of 14 residues. CDR3 DNA sequence: TGTGCCAGCCTTCCGGGGAGCTCCTACAATGAGCAGTTCTTC. This translates into CASLPGSSYNEQFF.